This TCR beta chain was profiled in a study of tumor and adjacent non-tumor tissue in lung cancer. About the study: Aged about 30 to 85 years, patients included 10 men and a few women with stage I to III disease. On average, productive TCRbeta reads reached roughly 3.9 million per sample. Study findings and constraints: Significantly higher TCR diversity was found in tumor than normal lung. Shorter survival was associated with higher TCR diversity in tumors.

With regard to this clonotype: Its cognate antigen is unknown. This CDR3 is missing its conserved last phenylalanine or tryptophan, likely due to a read error.

A modified ARM-PCR protocol with three rounds of nested PCR amplified TCRbeta. TCRdb re-called the multiplex PCR reads through MiXCR, storing one row per CDR3 protein. The sample carries 120,000 or so distinct CDR3 sequences, approximately 71% recorded once. The template was RNA from unsorted bulk tissue. This CDR3 is 12 amino acids long. The germline V gene has CDR1 DFQATT and CDR2 SNEGSKA (reference sequence). V was clipped by 6 bases and J by 0 bases, with 9 bases between them. Sequencing was performed on lung tumor tissue. V is TRBV20-1 and J is TRBJ2-7; D is perhaps TRBD2 (5 bases). This receptor was identified in a man aged 30-40 years with non-small cell lung cancer. The CDR3 region has the DNA TGCAGTGCGGAAGGGAGCTCCTACGAGCAGTACCTC. It specifies CSAEGSSYEQYL.